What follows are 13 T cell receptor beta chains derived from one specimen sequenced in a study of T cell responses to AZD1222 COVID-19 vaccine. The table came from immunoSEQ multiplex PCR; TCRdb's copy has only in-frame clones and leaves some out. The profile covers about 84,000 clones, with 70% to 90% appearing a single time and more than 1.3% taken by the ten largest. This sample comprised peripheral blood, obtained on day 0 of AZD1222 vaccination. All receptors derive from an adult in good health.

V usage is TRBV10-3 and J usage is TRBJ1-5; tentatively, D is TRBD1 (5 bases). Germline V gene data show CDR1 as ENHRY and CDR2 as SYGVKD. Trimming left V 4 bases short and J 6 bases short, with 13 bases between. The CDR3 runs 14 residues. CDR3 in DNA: TGTGCCATCAGTGGGACAACGCTTCGTCAGCCCCAGCATTTT. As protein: CAISGTTLRQPQHF.

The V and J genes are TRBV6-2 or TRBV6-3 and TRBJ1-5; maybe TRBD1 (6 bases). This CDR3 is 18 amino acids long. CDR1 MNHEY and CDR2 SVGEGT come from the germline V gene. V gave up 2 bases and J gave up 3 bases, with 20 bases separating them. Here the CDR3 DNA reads TGTGCCAGCAGTTACGAACAGGGAAGGACCAAAAACAATCAGCCCCAGCATTTT. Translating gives CASSYEQGRTKNNQPQHF.

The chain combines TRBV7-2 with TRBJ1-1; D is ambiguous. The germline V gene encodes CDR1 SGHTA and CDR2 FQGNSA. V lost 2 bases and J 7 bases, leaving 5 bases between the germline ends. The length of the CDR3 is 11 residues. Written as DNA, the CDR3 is TGTGCCAGCAGCTTAACGAGTGAAGCTTTCTTT. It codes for CASSLTSEAFF.

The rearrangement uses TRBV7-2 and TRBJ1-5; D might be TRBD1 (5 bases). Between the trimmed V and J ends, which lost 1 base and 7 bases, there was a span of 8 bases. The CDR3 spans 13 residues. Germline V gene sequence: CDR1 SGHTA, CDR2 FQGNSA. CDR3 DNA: TGTGCCAGCAGCTTAGGGGGGTTACAGCCCCAGCATTTT. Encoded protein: CASSLGGLQPQHF.

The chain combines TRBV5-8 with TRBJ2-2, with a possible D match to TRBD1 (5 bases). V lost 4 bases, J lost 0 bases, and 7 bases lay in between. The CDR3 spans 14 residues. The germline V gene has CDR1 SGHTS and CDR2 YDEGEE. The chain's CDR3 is CASSTGPNTGELFF. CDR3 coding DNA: TGTGCCAGCAGCACAGGACCGAACACCGGGGAGCTGTTTTTT.

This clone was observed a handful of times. CDR3 sequence reads: CASSATGTGFRNTEAFF. CDR3 sequence (DNA): TGCGCCAGCAGCGCCACCGGGACAGGCTTTCGGAACACTGAAGCTTTCTTT. V is TRBV5-1 and J is TRBJ1-1; 8 bases are shared with TRBD1. Germline V CDR1 and CDR2: SGHRS, YFSETQ. The trim removed 4 bases at V and 1 base at J, leaving 12 bases unmatched. CDR3 length equals 17 residues.

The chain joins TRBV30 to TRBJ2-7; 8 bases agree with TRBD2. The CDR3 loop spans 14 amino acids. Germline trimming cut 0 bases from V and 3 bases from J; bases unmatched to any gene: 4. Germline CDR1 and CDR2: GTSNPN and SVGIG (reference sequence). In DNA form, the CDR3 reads TGTGCCTGGAGTGTGAGTAGCGGGAACTACGAGCAGTACTTC. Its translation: CAWSVSSGNYEQYF.

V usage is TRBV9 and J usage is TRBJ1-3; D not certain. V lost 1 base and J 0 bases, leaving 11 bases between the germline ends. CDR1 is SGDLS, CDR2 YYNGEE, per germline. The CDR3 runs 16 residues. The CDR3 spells CASSVTAASSGNTIYF. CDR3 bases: TGTGCCAGCAGCGTAACAGCAGCAAGCTCTGGAAACACCATATATTTT.

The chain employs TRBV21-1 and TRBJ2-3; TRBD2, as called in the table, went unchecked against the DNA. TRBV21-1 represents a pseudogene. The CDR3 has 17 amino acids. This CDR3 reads CASSIGTSGSRADTQYF. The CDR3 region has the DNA TGTGCCAGCAGCATTGGGACTAGCGGGAGTCGCGCAGATACGCAGTATTTT.

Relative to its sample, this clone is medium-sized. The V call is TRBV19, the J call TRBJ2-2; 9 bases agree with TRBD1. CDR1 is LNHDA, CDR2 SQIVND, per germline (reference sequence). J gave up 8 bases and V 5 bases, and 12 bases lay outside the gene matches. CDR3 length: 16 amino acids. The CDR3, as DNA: TGTGCCAGTAGTTTGGGACAGGGTCTTCAACCTGGGGAGCTGTTTTTT. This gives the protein CASSLGQGLQPGELFF.

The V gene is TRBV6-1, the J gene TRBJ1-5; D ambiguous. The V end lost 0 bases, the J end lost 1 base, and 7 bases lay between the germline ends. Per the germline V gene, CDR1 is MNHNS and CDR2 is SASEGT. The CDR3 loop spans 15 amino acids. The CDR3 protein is CASSEAWVSNQPQHF. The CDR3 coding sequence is TGTGCCAGCAGTGAAGCTTGGGTAAGCAATCAGCCCCAGCATTTT.

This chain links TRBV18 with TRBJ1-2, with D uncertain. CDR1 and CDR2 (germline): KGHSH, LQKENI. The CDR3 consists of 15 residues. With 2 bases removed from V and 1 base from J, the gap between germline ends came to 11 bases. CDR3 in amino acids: CASSPVGGDNYGYTF. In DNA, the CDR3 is TGTGCCAGCTCACCAGTGGGAGGCGATAACTATGGCTACACCTTC.

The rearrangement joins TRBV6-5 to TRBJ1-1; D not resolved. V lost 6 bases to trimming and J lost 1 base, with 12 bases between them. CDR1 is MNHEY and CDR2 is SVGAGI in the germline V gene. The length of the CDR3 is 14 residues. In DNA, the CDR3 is TGTGCCAGCAGCCCCACGGCAGGGAACACTGAAGCTTTCTTT. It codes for CASSPTAGNTEAFF.